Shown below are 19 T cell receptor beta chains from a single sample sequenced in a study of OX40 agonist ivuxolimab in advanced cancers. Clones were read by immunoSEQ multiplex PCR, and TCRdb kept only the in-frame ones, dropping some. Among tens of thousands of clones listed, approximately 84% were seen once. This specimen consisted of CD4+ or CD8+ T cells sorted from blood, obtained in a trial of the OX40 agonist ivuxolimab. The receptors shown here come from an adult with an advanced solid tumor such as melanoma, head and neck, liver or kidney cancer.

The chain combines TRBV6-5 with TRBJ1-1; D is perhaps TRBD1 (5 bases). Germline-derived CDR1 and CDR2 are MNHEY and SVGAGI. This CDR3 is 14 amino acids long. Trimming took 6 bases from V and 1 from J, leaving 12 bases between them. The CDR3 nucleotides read TGTGCCAGCAGCGCGACCGGGGGGAACACTGAAGCTTTCTTT. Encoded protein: CASSATGGNTEAFF.

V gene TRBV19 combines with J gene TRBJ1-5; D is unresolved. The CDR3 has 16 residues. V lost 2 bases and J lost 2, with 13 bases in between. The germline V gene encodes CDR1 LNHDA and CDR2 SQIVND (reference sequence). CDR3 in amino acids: CASSIYARGGNQPQHF. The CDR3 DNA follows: TGTGCCAGTAGTATATACGCCCGGGGAGGCAATCAGCCCCAGCATTTT.

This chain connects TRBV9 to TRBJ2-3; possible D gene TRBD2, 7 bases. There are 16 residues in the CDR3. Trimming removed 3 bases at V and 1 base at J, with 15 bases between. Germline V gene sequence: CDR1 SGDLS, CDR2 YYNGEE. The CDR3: CASSEWGGGGTDTQYF. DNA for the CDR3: TGTGCCAGCAGCGAATGGGGGGGCGGAGGCACAGATACGCAGTATTTT.

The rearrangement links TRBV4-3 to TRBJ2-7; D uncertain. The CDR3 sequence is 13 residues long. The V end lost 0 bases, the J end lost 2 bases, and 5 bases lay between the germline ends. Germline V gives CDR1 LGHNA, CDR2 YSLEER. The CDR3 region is CASSQDNTYEQYF. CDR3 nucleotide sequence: TGCGCCAGCAGCCAAGACAATACCTACGAGCAGTACTTC.

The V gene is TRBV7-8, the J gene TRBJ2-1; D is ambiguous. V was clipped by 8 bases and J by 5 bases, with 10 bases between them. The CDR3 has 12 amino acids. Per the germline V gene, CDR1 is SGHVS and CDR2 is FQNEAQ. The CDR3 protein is CASGPGHNEQFF. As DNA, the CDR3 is TGTGCCAGCGGACCGGGCCACAATGAGCAGTTCTTC.

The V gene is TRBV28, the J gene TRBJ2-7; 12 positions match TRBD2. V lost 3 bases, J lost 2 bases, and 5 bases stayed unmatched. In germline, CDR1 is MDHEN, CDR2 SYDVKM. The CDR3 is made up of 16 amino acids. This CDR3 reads CASSLGLAGAPYEQYF. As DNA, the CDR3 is TGTGCCAGCAGTTTGGGACTAGCGGGCGCTCCCTACGAGCAGTACTTC.

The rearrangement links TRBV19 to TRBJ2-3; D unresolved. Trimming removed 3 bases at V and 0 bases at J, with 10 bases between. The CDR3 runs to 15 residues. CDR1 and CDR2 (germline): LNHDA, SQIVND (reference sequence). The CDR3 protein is CASSMMAGSTDTQYF. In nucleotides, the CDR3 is TGTGCCAGTAGTATGATGGCAGGAAGCACAGATACGCAGTATTTT.

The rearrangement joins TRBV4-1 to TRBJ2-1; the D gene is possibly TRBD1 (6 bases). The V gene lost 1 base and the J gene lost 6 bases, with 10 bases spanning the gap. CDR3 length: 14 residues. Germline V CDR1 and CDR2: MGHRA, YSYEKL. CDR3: CASSQVGTSNEQFF. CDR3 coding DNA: TGCGCCAGCAGCCAAGTAGGGACAAGCAATGAGCAGTTCTTC.

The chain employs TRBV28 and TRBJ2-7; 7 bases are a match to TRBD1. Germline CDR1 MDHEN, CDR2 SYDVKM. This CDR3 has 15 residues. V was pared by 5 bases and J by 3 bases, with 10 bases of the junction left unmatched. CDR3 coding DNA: TGTGCCAGCAGTACTACCGGTACAGGGGTCTACGAGCAGTACTTC. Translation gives CASSTTGTGVYEQYF.

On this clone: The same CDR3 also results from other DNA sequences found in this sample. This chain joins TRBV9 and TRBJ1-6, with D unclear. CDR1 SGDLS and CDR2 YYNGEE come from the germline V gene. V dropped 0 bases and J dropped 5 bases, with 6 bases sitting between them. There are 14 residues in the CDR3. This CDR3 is CASSVGGDNSPLHF. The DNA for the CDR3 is TGTGCCAGCAGCGTAGGCGGTGATAATTCACCCCTCCACTTT.

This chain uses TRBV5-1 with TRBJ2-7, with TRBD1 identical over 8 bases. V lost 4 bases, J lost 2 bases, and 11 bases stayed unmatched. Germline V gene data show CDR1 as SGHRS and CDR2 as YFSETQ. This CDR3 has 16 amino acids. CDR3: CASSIYGTGATYEQYF. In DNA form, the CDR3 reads TGCGCCAGCAGCATATACGGGACAGGCGCTACCTACGAGCAGTACTTC.

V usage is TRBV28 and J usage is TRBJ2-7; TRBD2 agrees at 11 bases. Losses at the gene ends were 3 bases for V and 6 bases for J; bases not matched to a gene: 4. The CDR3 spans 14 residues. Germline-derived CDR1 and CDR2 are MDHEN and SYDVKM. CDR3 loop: CASSFHSGRAEQYF. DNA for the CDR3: TGTGCCAGCAGTTTTCATAGCGGGAGGGCCGAGCAGTACTTC. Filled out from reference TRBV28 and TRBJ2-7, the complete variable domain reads DVKVTQSSRYLVKRTGEKVFLECVQDMDHENMFWYRQDPGLGLRLIYFSYDVKMKEKGDIPEGYSVSREKKERFSLILESASTNQTSMYLCASSFHSGRAEQYFGPGTRLTVT.

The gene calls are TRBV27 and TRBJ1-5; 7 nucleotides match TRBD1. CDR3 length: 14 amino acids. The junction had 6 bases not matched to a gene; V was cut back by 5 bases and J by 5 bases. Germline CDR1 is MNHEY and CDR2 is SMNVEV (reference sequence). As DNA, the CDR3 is TGTGCCAGCAGTCCGACAGGGTCTGATCAGCCCCAGCATTTT. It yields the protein CASSPTGSDQPQHF.

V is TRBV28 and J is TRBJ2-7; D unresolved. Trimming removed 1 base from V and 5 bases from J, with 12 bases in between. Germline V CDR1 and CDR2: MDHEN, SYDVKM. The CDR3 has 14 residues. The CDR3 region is CASSLSPVGNEQYF. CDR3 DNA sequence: TGTGCCAGCAGTTTATCCCCCGTAGGAAACGAGCAGTACTTC.

CDR3 sequence reads: CASSLSQPQNTQYF. In DNA, the CDR3 is TGTGCCAGCAGTTTATCGCAGCCACAGAATACGCAGTATTTT. The chain combines TRBV28 with TRBJ2-3, with D unresolved. Between the trimmed V and J ends, which lost 1 base and 7 bases, there was a span of 12 bases. Germline V gives CDR1 MDHEN, CDR2 SYDVKM. The CDR3 is made up of 14 amino acids.

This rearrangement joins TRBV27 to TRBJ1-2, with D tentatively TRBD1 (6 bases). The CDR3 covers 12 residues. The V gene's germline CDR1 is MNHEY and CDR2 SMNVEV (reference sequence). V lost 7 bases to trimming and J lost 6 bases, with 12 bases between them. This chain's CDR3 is CASTGRGHGYTF. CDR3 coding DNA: TGTGCCAGCACGGGCAGGGGCCATGGCTACACCTTC.

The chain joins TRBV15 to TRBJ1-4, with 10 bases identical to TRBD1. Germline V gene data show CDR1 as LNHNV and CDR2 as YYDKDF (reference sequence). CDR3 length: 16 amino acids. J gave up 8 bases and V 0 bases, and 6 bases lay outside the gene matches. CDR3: CATSRDLGQGWEKLFF. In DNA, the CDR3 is TGTGCCACCAGCAGAGATTTGGGACAGGGGTGGGAAAAACTGTTTTTT.

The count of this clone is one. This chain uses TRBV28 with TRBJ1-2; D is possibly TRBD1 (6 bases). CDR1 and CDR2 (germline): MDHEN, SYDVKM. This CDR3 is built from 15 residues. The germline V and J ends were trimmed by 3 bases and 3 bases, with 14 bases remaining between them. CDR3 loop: CASSLVRDKYYGYTF. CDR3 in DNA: TGTGCCAGCAGTTTGGTTAGGGACAAATACTATGGCTACACCTTC.

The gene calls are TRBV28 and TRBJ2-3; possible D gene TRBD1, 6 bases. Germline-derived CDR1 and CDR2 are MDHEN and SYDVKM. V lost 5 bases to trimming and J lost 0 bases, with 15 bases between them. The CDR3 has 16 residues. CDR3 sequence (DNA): TGTGCCAGCAGTCTTTTACAGGGTAGGAGCACAGATACGCAGTATTTT. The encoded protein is CASSLLQGRSTDTQYF.